The clone carrying this T cell receptor (beta chain) came up a few times. Its antigen is still unknown. This CDR3 spans 15 amino acids. Germline CDR1 is SGHNT and CDR2 is YYREEE (reference sequence). Trimming removed 0 bases from V and 0 bases from J, with 9 bases in between. The record originates from a study of a mutant IDH1 vaccine in newly diagnosed glioma. TCRdb's table, derived via immunoSEQ multiplex PCR, lists solely in-frame clones and lacks some. The sample contains fewer than 55,000 clones, roughly 61% of which appear only once. The time point was: week 47, end of study. Vaccination used 300 ug of mutant IDH1 20-mer peptide per dose, with topical imiquimod.

This chain joins TRBV5-4 and TRBJ1-1; D call uncertain. This sample comprised peripheral blood mononuclear cells (PBMCs), obtained from a glioma patient whose treatment included an IDH1 peptide vaccine. The clonotype originates from a man between 40 and 49 years old with glioma. Some clones in this sample may be carry-over from other donors' samples. The CDR3 DNA reads as TGTGCCAGCAGCTTGGGGGCGGGCATGAACACTGAAGCTTTCTTT. Protein sequence: CASSLGAGMNTEAFF.